This TCR beta chain was identified in a study of T cells expressing NK-cell markers. Turning to the study itself: Seven donors tested HCMV-seropositive and one tested seronegative among the eight sequenced.

CDR1 is SQVTM, CDR2 ANQGSEA, per germline. The CDR3 covers 13 residues. With the 5' RACE reads reprocessed, TCRdb shows one record per CDR3 protein and no DNA. The sample totals some 500,000 distinct CDR3 sequences. Whole-study findings and limits: HCMV specificity was not established for the expanded NKG2C+ T cell clones.

A note on this clonotype: The antigen is not known.

Specimen: blood T cells: a sorted CD56 or NKG2C T cell subset, CD4+ or CD8+ T cells, or bulk PBMC T cells (not recorded which). The chain joins TRBV29-1 to TRBJ1-1; checking the TCRdb D call of TRBD1 is not possible without DNA. This clonotype originated in a woman aged 45-65 years in good health. The CDR3 protein is CSPHLTGGGEAFF. The whole variable domain, remainder taken from reference TRBV29-1 and TRBJ1-1, is SAVISQKPSRDICQRGTSLTIQCQVDSQVTMMFWYRQQPGQSLTLIATANQGSEATYESGFVIDKFPISRPNLTFSTLTVSNMSPEDSSIYLCSPHLTGGGEAFFGQGTRLTVV.